This TCR beta chain was captured in a study of shared clonotypes between healthy human individuals. Study-level information: Donor composition was a couple of women and three men, aged 18 to 49.

TCRdb keeps only in-frame clones here, not all; method: immunoSEQ multiplex PCR. The sample lists approximately 460,000 clones, around 77% occurring once. The clonotype originates from a woman between 40 and 50 years old in good health. Some clones in this sample may be carry-over from other donors' samples. Sequenced input: PBMCs.

For the CDR3, the DNA is TGTGCCAGCAGCCCCAATCGGAGGGCCTTTGAGACCCAGTACTTC. This encodes CASSPNRRAFETQYF. The chain joins TRBV7-8 to TRBJ2-5; D perhaps matches TRBD2 (6 bases). The V end was cut by 5 bases, the J end by 5 bases, with 18 bases between. The CDR3 has 15 amino acids. Germline loops: CDR1 SGHVS, CDR2 FQNEAQ.